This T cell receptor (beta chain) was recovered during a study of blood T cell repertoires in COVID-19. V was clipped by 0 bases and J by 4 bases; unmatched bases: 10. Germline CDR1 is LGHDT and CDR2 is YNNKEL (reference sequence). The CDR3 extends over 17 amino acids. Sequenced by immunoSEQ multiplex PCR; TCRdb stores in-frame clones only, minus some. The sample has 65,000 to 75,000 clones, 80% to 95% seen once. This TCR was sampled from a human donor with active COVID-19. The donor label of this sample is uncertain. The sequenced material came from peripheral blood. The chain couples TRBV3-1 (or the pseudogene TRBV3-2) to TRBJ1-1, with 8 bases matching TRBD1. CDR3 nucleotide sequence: TGTGCCAGCAGCCAAGAATTTGCAGGGGGCAGGAGCACTGAAGCTTTCTTT. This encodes CASSQEFAGGRSTEAFF.